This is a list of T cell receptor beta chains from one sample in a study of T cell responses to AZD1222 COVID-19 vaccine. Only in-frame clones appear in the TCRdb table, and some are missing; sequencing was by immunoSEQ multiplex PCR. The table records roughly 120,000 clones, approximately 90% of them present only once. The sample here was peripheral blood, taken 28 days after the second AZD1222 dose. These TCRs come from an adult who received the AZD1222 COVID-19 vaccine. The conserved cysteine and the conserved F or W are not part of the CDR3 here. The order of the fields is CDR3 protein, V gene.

CDR3aa: ASSLTDRVWTGELF
v_gene: TRBV5-6

CDR3aa: ASSPPGLALQETQY
v_gene: TRBV18

CDR3aa: ASSLTRGKGADTQY
v_gene: TRBV5-4

CDR3aa: ASSQGQNSFYGYT
v_gene: TRBV4-3

CDR3aa: ASSFGRSNLQGYEQY
v_gene: TRBV7-9

CDR3aa: ASSFGGTYGYT
v_gene: TRBV5-6

CDR3aa: ASSLGTGGQYNEQF
v_gene: TRBV11-3

CDR3aa: ASSQPTGTASDQPQH
v_gene: TRBV4-1

CDR3aa: ASSEGGWTQGETQY
v_gene: TRBV6-1

CDR3aa: ASRGFGSGSRKTQY
v_gene: TRBV27

CDR3aa: ASSQDLPSGANVLT
v_gene: TRBV14

CDR3aa: ASSPTRGAPGGELF
v_gene: TRBV7-3

CDR3aa: ASSIGTSRAGELF
v_gene: TRBV19

CDR3aa: ASSVGKTGPSTDTQY
v_gene: TRBV9

CDR3aa: ASSDSGGSVTQY
v_gene: TRBV9

CDR3aa: ASSQETGTNSPLH
v_gene: TRBV14

CDR3aa: ASSLRDRGYNEQF
v_gene: TRBV6-5

CDR3aa: ASSQDLAGYHNEQF
v_gene: TRBV4-3

CDR3aa: ASSLETGYEQY
v_gene: TRBV12-3/TRBV12-4

CDR3aa: ASSLRASSAGGKETQY
v_gene: TRBV4-1

CDR3aa: AWSVGVGETQY
v_gene: TRBV30

CDR3aa: ATSKPGPQFYEQY
v_gene: TRBV15

CDR3aa: AGGSSGYT
v_gene: TRBV6-5

CDR3aa: ASSLTGGGYGYT
v_gene: TRBV27

CDR3aa: ASSPLMQQDYGYT
v_gene: TRBV18

CDR3aa: ASSAGLGGYT
v_gene: TRBV27